The entry that follows covers one TCR delta chain sequence. TCRdb records a much larger clone's protein for this DNA, with a difference at residue 4 that likely arises from a read error; the protein given is the translation of the DNA. This CDR3 is built from 20 residues. Germline V gives CDR1 GEAIGNYY, CDR2 EKD. This sample was included in a study of gamma-delta T cells after stem cell transplantation. With CATT, TCRdb re-called clones from the RT-PCR reads. This sample yields about 1,200 delta-chain clones, of which roughly 2.2% are seen a single time; under 40% belongs to the top ten. The rearrangement links TRDV2 to TRDJ1; 7 nucleotides agree with TRDD3. Source material: gamma-delta T cells. This sequence was found in a human donor. It is not recorded whose cells these are; they may come from a transplant donor. This chain's CDR3 is CACNTLTPQDFEGDRYKLIF. The CDR3 region has the DNA TGTGCCTGTAACACCCTAACCCCTCAAGACTTCGAGGGGGATCGTTATAAACTCATCTTT.